This record concerns one T cell receptor (beta chain) sequence. The antigen it recognizes is unknown. Base qualities are not provided; no much larger clone lies one nucleotide away. The cohort comprised hundreds of healthy bone marrow donors. All cohort members were sampled while nominally healthy, although unrecorded immune exposures were likely present. The donor was CMV seropositive and was included in the group of 250 to 350 seropositive cohort members. A peripheral blood sample was provided by each donor, and peripheral blood mononuclear cells were used for TCR beta sequencing. Genomic DNA extraction from the blood cell samples was performed with the Qiagen DNeasy Blood Extraction Kit. The data were taken from a study of cytomegalovirus exposure and HLA in healthy donors (dated by TCRdb to about 2017). About the study as a whole: According to an earlier analysis of 587 of the donors, about 180 million T cells yielded over 90 million unique TCR beta sequences and roughly 280 Gb of sequence data. Approximately 310 gigabases of sequencing data and tens of millions of unique TCR sequences were included in an early release covering several hundred HLA-typed donors. The genetic ancestry cluster associated with self-reported Caucasian donors included over 80% of the 300 to 450 genotyped donors. The study was designed to test whether signatures of past pathogen exposure could be identified by cataloging public T cell receptors. The study used immunosequencing to profile the T cell repertoires of 666 subjects and linked those repertoires to cytomegalovirus serostatus. Besides the first cohort of 666 subjects, a separate validation cohort made up of about 120 different subjects was used. To predict cytomegalovirus infection status, the study brought together high-throughput TCR immunosequencing, statistical association of individual TCRs with disease status, and machine learning. To study patterns of TCR occurrence, a later analysis re-analyzed previously published TCR beta repertoires from under 750 donors and added high-resolution HLA genotyping. Rather than using new phenotypic data, the later analysis identified candidate immune exposures from TCR beta sequences and from how often those sequences occurred across donors. An earlier analysis of around 580 of the donors used high-throughput TCR beta sequencing to judge whether each TCR beta V gene segment behaved as functional or pseudogenic. Donor age, sex, ethnicity and CMV serostatus were collected together with the repertoire data. A later genetic analysis took genome-wide SNP genotypes for 398 of the 666 donors and used that subset as a discovery cohort. All discovery cohort repertoires had been generated using a single sequencing platform. Both class I and class II loci were covered by HLA typing, at four-digit resolution. Typing coverage differed by locus: A, B, C, DRB1 and DQB1 were typed in roughly 629-640 donors, DQA1 in about 510, DPA1 in around 600, and DPB1 in 472. About five DR-DQ haplotypes were treated as single units for association and clustering because of strong linkage in the cohort. Among approximately 370 genotyped donors of the cohort, an average of around 250,000 unique TCR beta nucleotide sequences was sequenced per donor, of which 15% to 20% were non-productive. Broad study findings and their caveats: The sequencing pipeline was judged likely to have produced a cluster of highly shared sequence variants as a technical artifact. Specific HLA alleles were associated with 15,000 to 20,000 TCR beta sequences at a false discovery rate of 0.05 in a later analysis. Cytomegalovirus status was reported to be diagnosed by the classifier with high specificity and sensitivity in both the original and validation cohorts. In a later genetic analysis, fewer N-insertions in productive TCRs were reported among donors in an Asian-associated ancestry cluster than the approximately 670-donor mean. Correlated functional status among segregating V segments might be attributable to linkage disequilibrium, but an unknown experimental factor could not be ruled out. The authors suggested that the approach could potentially be extended to other disease states and immunological phenotypes. In this cohort, only TCR beta chains were sequenced, and detectable features were limited by the absence of alpha or paired-chain data. In a later genetic analysis, a missense DCLRE1C variant was associated with V-gene and J-gene trimming of TCR beta chains, and the association was replicated in an independent cohort. A few of the identified cytomegalovirus-associated TCR beta chains were confirmed in vitro to be specific for cytomegalovirus antigens. For the cohort, immune exposure information was limited to CMV serostatus. Because some donors lacked HLA typing at each locus, the association tests relied only on the typed subset. Roughly uniform sequencing depth across donors was assumed in presence/absence analyses, although this assumption may not hold. Across donors, most TCR sequences were observed very rarely, whereas some public TCRs were present in many individuals. According to a later analysis, TCR association rates differed among HLA loci, with DRB1 alleles showing the most associated TCRs and HLA-C alleles showing the fewest. Broadly in line with IMGT annotations, most TCR beta V segments showed up in productive rearrangements about 87% or about 30% of the time in an earlier analysis of a few hundred of the donors. In a later analysis, several top co-occurrence clusters were reported to appear linked to parvovirus B19, influenza, CMV and Epstein-Barr virus. The earlier analysis of some 560 of the donors excluded some 15 rarely observed V segments, including chromosome 9 orphons, because counts were too low. A further reported finding was that TCR beta sequences accurately predicted the HLA-A and HLA-B alleles for most subjects in the first cohort. Assigning TCR associations to individual alleles was difficult when HLA alleles, especially DR and DQ, strongly co-occurred. Most CMV-associated TCR beta chains appeared to be HLA-restricted in a later analysis, and the HLA associations seemed to be driven largely by CMV exposure. A later analysis found that HLA-associated TCR beta chains were more clonally expanded and had lower generation probabilities than equally common non-associated chains. In the study, some 160 TCR beta chains were listed as associated with cytomegalovirus.

The library was generated by the immunoSEQ multiplex PCR assay. A mixture of 60 forward primers for TCR Vbeta segments and 13 reverse primers for TCR Jbeta segments was used in the multiplex PCR. The CDR3 region of rearranged TCR beta genes was amplified from genomic DNA by a multiplex PCR assay. The Illumina HiSeq System was used to sequence the amplified TCR beta libraries as 87-base-pair reads. The source study handled its data this way. A later analysis tallied around 82 million unique TCR beta chains across the 640 or so repertoires, and approximately 9.9 million of those chains were shared by two or more donors. Raw reads were error-corrected and collapsed into unique sequences by a nearest-neighbor algorithm in which closely related sequences were merged to remove PCR and sequencing errors. Alignment of CDR3 sequences to IMGT reference sequences was used to assign V, D and J gene segments. For a sequence to be retained, a match of at least six nucleotides was required to both a V gene segment and a J gene segment. Rearrangements were called productive when the CDR3 lacked stop codons and stayed in frame with V and J; all others were non-productive. Following IMGT convention, CDR3 was defined as the stretch from the second conserved V-encoded cysteine up to the conserved J-encoded phenylalanine. Sequences without an unambiguous match to a single V gene segment were excluded from the earlier analysis of about 640 of the donors. In an earlier analysis of about 590 of the donors, a V segment was called functional when productive rearrangements were above 56.7%, and segregating when the standard deviation between donors exceeded 5%. To diagnose cytomegalovirus status from the catalog of TCR beta chain sequences, a statistical classification framework was built. V and J gene assignment, in a later analysis, came from comparing TCR nucleotide sequences with IMGT/GENE-DB human TR gene sequences. In a later analysis, CDR3 sequences and most-parsimonious VDJ recombination scenarios were assigned using the TCRdist pipeline. In a later analysis, each TCR beta chain was defined by its CDR3 amino acid sequence together with its V-gene family, and reads without a unique V-gene family were excluded. To address suspected cross-contamination and a sequencing artifact, a later analysis removed a few hundred highly shared, low-generation-probability nucleotide sequences. A later analysis calculated a clonal expansion index for each public chain from normalized within-repertoire ranks of inferred template counts. Generation probabilities in a later analysis came from a VDJ recombination model fitted to out-of-frame rearrangements, and those results were checked against IGoR. A later analysis scored TCR-TCR, TCR-HLA and TCR-CMV co-occurrence with hypergeometric tests, applying a repertoire-size bias correction to TCR pairs. In a later analysis, false discovery rates were estimated by permuting HLA or CMV assignments 20 times. In a later analysis, co-occurring TCRs were grouped with DBSCAN, and TCRdist sequence similarity was added when clustering was performed within HLA-allele-positive subsets. For co-occurrence clustering, repertoires with fewer than 30,000 or more than 120,000 public chains were excluded, along with about five repertoires with anomalous nucleotide sharing. Sourced from immuneACCESS, this table was stored by TCRdb with only in-frame sequences that have V and J called. A share of the clones is absent; for the studies checked, an unresolved V gene accounts for under half, and the remainder has no known explanation. D and trimming come from the DNA, and the V and J calls and clone size come from that table. This sample holds around 160,000 clones; roughly 80% were observed only once. The ten largest clones add up to around 2.1% of the sample.

This clonotype was obtained from a man aged 50-60 years in good health and CMV-seropositive. The sequenced sample was PBMCs.

The sequenced DNA is TGTGCCAGCTCTCTTGGACAGGGCGTAACCGGGGAGCTGTTTTTT. This translates into CASSLGQGVTGELFF. The chain is encoded by TRBV18 joined to TRBJ2-2; TRBD1 lines up with 8 middle nucleotides. Inclusive of the bounding cysteine and phenylalanine, the CDR3 is 15 residues long. The kept DNA is CDR3 alone, 45 bases in frame from the first base. In the germline V gene, CDR1 corresponds to KGHSH and CDR2 to LQKENI. The germline V and J ends show losses of 6 bases and 5 bases respectively, and no gene match explains 8 bases of the junction.